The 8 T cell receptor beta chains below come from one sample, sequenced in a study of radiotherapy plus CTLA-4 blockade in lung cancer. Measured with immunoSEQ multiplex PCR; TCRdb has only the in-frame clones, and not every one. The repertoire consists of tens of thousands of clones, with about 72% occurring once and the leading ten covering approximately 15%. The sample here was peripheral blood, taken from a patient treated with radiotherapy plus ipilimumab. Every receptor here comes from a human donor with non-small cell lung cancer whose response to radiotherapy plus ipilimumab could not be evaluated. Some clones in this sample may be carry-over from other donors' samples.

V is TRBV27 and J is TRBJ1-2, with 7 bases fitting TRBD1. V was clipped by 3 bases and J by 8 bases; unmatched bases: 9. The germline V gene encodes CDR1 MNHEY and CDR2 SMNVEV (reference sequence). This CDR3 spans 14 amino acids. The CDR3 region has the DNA TGTGCCAGCAGTTTGACCCCGCAGGGGGTCGGCTACACCTTC. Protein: CASSLTPQGVGYTF.

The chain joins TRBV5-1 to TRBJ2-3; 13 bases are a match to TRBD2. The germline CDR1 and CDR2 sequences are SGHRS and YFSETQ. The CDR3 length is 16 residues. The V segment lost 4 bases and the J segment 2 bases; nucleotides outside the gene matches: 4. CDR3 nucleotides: TGCGCCAGCAGCAGGGGACTAGCGGGGAACACAGATACGCAGTATTTT. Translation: CASSRGLAGNTDTQYF.

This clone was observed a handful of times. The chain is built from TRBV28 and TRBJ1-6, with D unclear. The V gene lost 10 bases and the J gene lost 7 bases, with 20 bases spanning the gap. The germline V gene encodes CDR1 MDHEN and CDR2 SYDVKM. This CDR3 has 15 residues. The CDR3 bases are TGTGCCACCCTTTATGGGCCGGGGATGAATTCACCCCTCCACTTT. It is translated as CATLYGPGMNSPLHF.

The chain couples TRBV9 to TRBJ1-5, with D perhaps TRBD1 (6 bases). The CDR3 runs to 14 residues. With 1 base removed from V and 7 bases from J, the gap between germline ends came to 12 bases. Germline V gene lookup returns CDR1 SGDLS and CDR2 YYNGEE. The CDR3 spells CASSVNREGQPQHF. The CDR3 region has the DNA TGTGCCAGCAGCGTAAACAGGGAGGGCCAGCCCCAGCATTTT.

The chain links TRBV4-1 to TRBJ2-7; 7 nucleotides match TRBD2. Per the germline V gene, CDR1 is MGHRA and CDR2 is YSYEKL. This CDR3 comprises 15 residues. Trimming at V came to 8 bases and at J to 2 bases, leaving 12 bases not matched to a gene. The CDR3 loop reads CASRPTWRGTYEQYF. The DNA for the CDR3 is TGCGCCAGCCGCCCTACGTGGCGGGGGACCTACGAGCAGTACTTC.

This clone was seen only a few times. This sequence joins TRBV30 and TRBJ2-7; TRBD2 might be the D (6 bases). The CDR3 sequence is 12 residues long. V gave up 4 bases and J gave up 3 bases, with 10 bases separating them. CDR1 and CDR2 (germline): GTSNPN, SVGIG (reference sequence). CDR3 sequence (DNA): TGTGCCTGGACGGGGGACGGCTACGAGCAGTACTTC. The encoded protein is CAWTGDGYEQYF.

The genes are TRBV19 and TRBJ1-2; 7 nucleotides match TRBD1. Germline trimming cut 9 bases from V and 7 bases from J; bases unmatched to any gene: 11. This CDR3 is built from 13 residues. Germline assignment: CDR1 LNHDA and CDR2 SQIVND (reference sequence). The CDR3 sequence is CASTTGRQGGYTF. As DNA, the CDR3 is TGTGCCAGCACGACAGGGCGCCAGGGTGGCTACACCTTC.

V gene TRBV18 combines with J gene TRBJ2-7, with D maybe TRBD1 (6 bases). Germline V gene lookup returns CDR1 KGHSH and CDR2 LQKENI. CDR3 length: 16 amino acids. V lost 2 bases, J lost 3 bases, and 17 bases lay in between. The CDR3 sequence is CASSPGLAGEFYEQYF. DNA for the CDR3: TGTGCCAGCTCACCAGGGTTGGCAGGGGAGTTCTACGAGCAGTACTTC.